These 21 T cell receptor beta chains were all obtained from the same sample, sequenced in a study of blood T cell repertoires in COVID-19. Only in-frame clones appear in the TCRdb table, and some are missing; sequencing was by immunoSEQ multiplex PCR. The table includes about 230,000 clones, nearly 85% detected once. Input material: peripheral blood. The receptors stem from a woman aged 25-40 years with COVID-19, enrolled during active disease.

This clone was recorded a few times. The rearrangement uses TRBV6-2 or TRBV6-3 and TRBJ2-3; 8 bases are shared with TRBD1. Per germline, CDR1 MNHEY and CDR2 SVGEGT. This CDR3 has 16 amino acids. The trim removed 5 bases at V and 6 bases at J, leaving 13 bases unmatched. The CDR3 loop reads CASSQTGGSGSDTQYF. The CDR3, as DNA: TGTGCCAGCAGTCAAACAGGGGGGAGTGGATCCGATACGCAGTATTTT.

V gene TRBV4-3 combines with J gene TRBJ1-1; D remains ambiguous. This CDR3 region has 13 residues. Germline V lookup: CDR1 LGHNA, CDR2 YSLEER. Trimming pared 3 bases from V and 5 bases from J, leaving 10 bases between. CDR3 in amino acids: CASSHRPGTEAFF. CDR3 coding DNA: TGCGCCAGCAGCCACCGACCGGGAACTGAAGCTTTCTTT.

This chain connects TRBV5-4 to TRBJ2-1, with 13 bases aligning to TRBD2. CDR1 is SGHNT, CDR2 YYREEE, per germline (reference sequence). The V and J ends lost 4 bases and 6 bases, in that order; junction bases with no gene match: 7. The length of the CDR3 is 16 residues. CDR3 residues: CASSGAGTSGTNEQFF. CDR3 nucleotides: TGTGCCAGCAGCGGCGCCGGGACTAGCGGGACCAATGAGCAGTTCTTC. Drawing the rest from reference TRBV5-4 and TRBJ2-1, the complete variable domain is ETGVTQSPTHLIKTRGQQVTLRCSSQSGHNTVSWYQQALGQGPQFIFQYYREEENGRGNFPPRFSGLQFPNYSSELNVNALELDDSALYLCASSGAGTSGTNEQFFGPGTRLTVL.

This rearrangement joins TRBV15 to TRBJ1-6, with 7 bases aligning to TRBD1. Germline V lookup: CDR1 LNHNV, CDR2 YYDKDF (reference sequence). This CDR3 spans 15 amino acids. The J segment lost 2 bases and the V segment lost 3 bases, leaving 1 base of the junction unmatched. The CDR3 DNA sequence: TGTGCCACCAGCAGCGGACAGGCCTATAATTCACCCCTCCACTTT. Its protein product is CATSSGQAYNSPLHF.

This chain joins TRBV7-9 and TRBJ1-2, with TRBD1 identical over 7 bases. The V gene end was trimmed by 5 bases and the J gene end by 6 bases; junction bases not matched to a gene: 3. Per germline, CDR1 SEHNR and CDR2 FQNEAQ (reference sequence). The CDR3 is 12 residues long. The CDR3 sequence: CASSPTGDGYTF. The CDR3 DNA follows: TGTGCCAGCAGCCCCACAGGGGATGGCTACACCTTC.

This chain uses TRBV12-3 or TRBV12-4 with TRBJ1-2, with no clear D. V dropped 3 bases and J dropped 5 bases, with 7 bases sitting between them. The CDR3 is 12 residues long. The CDR3 coding sequence is TGTGCCAGCAGTTTTGTAGAATATGGCTACACCTTC. Translated: CASSFVEYGYTF.

The chain uses TRBV19 and TRBJ2-3, with TRBD1 matching over 8 bases. The CDR3 covers 16 residues. V dropped 3 bases and J dropped 1; count of bases not matched to a gene: 6. Germline CDR1 reads LNHDA; CDR2 reads SQIVND (reference sequence). The CDR3 reads CASSIVGTGGTDTQYF. The CDR3 DNA reads TGTGCCAGTAGTATCGTGGGGACAGGAGGCACAGATACGCAGTATTTT. The full variable domain, in which reference TRBV19 and TRBJ2-3 provide the parts outside the CDR3, is DGGITQSPKYLFRKEGQNVTLSCEQNLNHDAMYWYRQDPGQGLRLIYYSQIVNDFQKGDIAEGYSVSREKKESFPLTVTSAQKNPTAFYLCASSIVGTGGTDTQYFGPGTRLTVL.

This chain joins TRBV30 and TRBJ1-1; D gene uncertain. This CDR3 has 15 amino acids. CDR1 and CDR2 from the germline V gene are GTSNPN and SVGIG (reference sequence). V lost 4 bases and J 0 bases, leaving 15 bases between the germline ends. In nucleotides, the CDR3 is TGTGCCTGGACTATAGGAGTCCCCATGAACACTGAAGCTTTCTTT. Protein: CAWTIGVPMNTEAFF.

The chain uses TRBV6-5 and TRBJ2-3; 9 bases match TRBD2. CDR1 MNHEY and CDR2 SVGAGI come from the germline V gene. This CDR3 is built from 14 residues. The V and J ends lost 5 bases and 2 bases, in that order; junction bases with no gene match: 2. The CDR3 coding sequence is TGTGCCAGCAGTCCTAGCGGGGTCACAGATACGCAGTATTTT. It is translated as CASSPSGVTDTQYF.

This clone occurred once. The chain joins TRBV5-1 to TRBJ2-3; TRBD1 agrees at 7 bases. The CDR3 sequence is 15 residues long. CDR1 and CDR2 from the germline V gene are SGHRS and YFSETQ. The V gene end was trimmed by 0 bases and the J gene end by 4 bases; junction bases not matched to a gene: 5. The CDR3 reads CASSLGEGASDTQYF. The CDR3 nucleotides are TGCGCCAGCAGCTTGGGAGAGGGGGCATCAGATACGCAGTATTTT.

This chain uses TRBV20-1 with TRBJ2-7; possibly TRBD1 for D (5 bases). V lost 6 bases to trimming and J lost 3 bases, with 9 bases between them. Germline CDR1 and CDR2: DFQATT and SNEGSKA (reference sequence). The length of the CDR3 is 11 residues. The CDR3: CSASDSYEQYF. The CDR3 region has the DNA TGCAGTGCCTCCGACAGCTACGAGCAGTACTTC.

This clone is a singleton in its sample. This chain connects TRBV5-1 to TRBJ2-1; 7 bases align to TRBD2. Germline V lookup: CDR1 SGHRS, CDR2 YFSETQ. V dropped 4 bases and J dropped 2; count of bases not matched to a gene: 9. This CDR3 has 16 amino acids. The CDR3: CASSQGLAAPYNEQFF. CDR3 coding DNA: TGCGCCAGCAGCCAAGGGCTAGCGGCCCCCTACAATGAGCAGTTCTTC.

The DNA for the CDR3 is TGCGCCAGCAGCTTGGTGGGGCGCTCTGGGGCCAACGTCCTGACTTTC. It encodes CASSLVGRSGANVLTF. The V and J genes are TRBV5-1 and TRBJ2-6; D is possibly TRBD1 (5 bases). The CDR3 is 16 residues long. Germline CDR1 SGHRS, CDR2 YFSETQ. The germline V and J ends were trimmed by 0 bases and 0 bases, with 7 bases remaining between them.

Remarks on this clone: A junction end diverges from the germline sequence, so it may reflect a read error. The chain uses TRBV27 and TRBJ1-1; D is possibly TRBD1 (6 bases). The CDR3 consists of 15 residues. Germline V lookup: CDR1 MNHEY, CDR2 SMNVEV (reference sequence). The CDR3 loop is CASDLRGGRDTETFF. The CDR3 DNA follows: TGTGCCAGCGACTTAAGAGGAGGCAGGGACACTGAAACTTTCTTT.

The J gene is TRBJ2-7, the V gene TRBV10-3, with D perhaps TRBD1 (6 bases). V was clipped by 8 bases and J by 6 bases, with 23 bases between them. The CDR3 length is 15 residues. CDR1 and CDR2 (germline): ENHRY, SYGVKD. The CDR3 nucleotides read TGTGCCATCCTCGTCGTCAGGGGAGTCCTGGGCGAGCAGTACTTC. It encodes CAILVVRGVLGEQYF.

CDR3: CASSFLDTGGSYTF. In nucleotides, the CDR3 is TGTGCCAGCAGTTTTTTGGACACCGGTGGAAGCTACACCTTC. This sequence joins TRBV27 and TRBJ1-2; D might be TRBD1 (5 bases). Germline V lookup: CDR1 MNHEY, CDR2 SMNVEV (reference sequence). Trimming took 3 bases from V and 9 from J, leaving 17 bases between them. The CDR3 is 14 amino acids.

In this sample, this clone turned up a few times. V and J are TRBV7-2 and TRBJ1-5; D is unresolved. This CDR3 has 12 residues. The V end was cut by 5 bases, the J end by 4 bases, with 6 bases between. The germline CDR1 and CDR2 sequences are SGHTA and FQGNSA. For the CDR3, the DNA is TGTGCCAGCAGCCCCAAAAATCAGCCCCAGCATTTT. Its translation is CASSPKNQPQHF. The full variable domain, its missing parts supplied by reference TRBV7-2 and TRBJ1-5, is GAGVSQSPSNKVTEKGKDVELRCDPISGHTALYWYRQSLGQGLEFLIYFQGNSAPDKSGLPSDRFSAERTGGSVSTLTIQRTQQEDSAVYLCASSPKNQPQHFGDGTRLSIL.

This chain links TRBV7-9 with TRBJ1-1; D is possibly TRBD1 (5 bases). The CDR3 sequence is 14 residues long. CDR1 SEHNR and CDR2 FQNEAQ come from the germline V gene (reference sequence). The germline V and J ends were trimmed by 5 bases and 5 bases, with 15 bases remaining between them. The CDR3 is CASSLQARGTEAFF. The CDR3 DNA reads TGTGCCAGCAGCCTACAGGCTCGTGGGACTGAAGCTTTCTTT.

V is TRBV19 and J is TRBJ1-5; 8 bases are shared with TRBD1. Germline CDR1 is LNHDA and CDR2 is SQIVND (reference sequence). V was clipped by 4 bases and J by 0 bases; unmatched bases: 11. This CDR3 is built from 18 residues. Written as DNA, the CDR3 is TGTGCCAGTAGTACCTCCGGGACAGGCCTATATAGCAATCAGCCCCAGCATTTT. It codes for CASSTSGTGLYSNQPQHF.

The chain combines TRBV11-2 with TRBJ1-1; D not certain. CDR1 is SGHAT and CDR2 is FQNNGV in the germline V gene. The CDR3 consists of 13 residues. Trimming left V 1 base short and J 5 bases short, with 8 bases between. The chain's CDR3 is CASSLGAGTEAFF. CDR3 coding DNA: TGTGCCAGCAGCTTAGGAGCGGGGACTGAAGCTTTCTTT.

The CDR3 region has the DNA TGTGCCAGCAGCCCCTCCGGGACAGTTAACTATGGCTACACCTTC. This codes for CASSPSGTVNYGYTF. The chain couples TRBV6-2 or TRBV6-3 to TRBJ1-2, with 7 positions matching TRBD1. This CDR3 has 15 amino acids. Trimming took 6 bases from V and 1 from J; bases not matched to a gene: 8. Germline V gene sequence: CDR1 MNHEY, CDR2 SVGEGT.